The clone carrying this TCR beta chain has only a few counts. Its antigen remains unknown. With 5 bases removed from V and 10 bases from J, the gap between germline ends came to 23 bases. The CDR3 extends over 16 amino acids. Germline CDR1 LGHNA, CDR2 YNFKEQ. This record belongs to a study of response to subunit inactivated influenza vaccine. Each CDR3 protein gets one entry after TCRdb re-called the RT-PCR reads with MiXCR. The sample carries about 160,000 distinct CDR3 sequences, about 11% recorded once. General study points: The authors offered the suggestion that each seasonal influenza vaccination recruits few new T cells.

J is TRBJ1-4 and V is TRBV4-2, with D maybe TRBD1 (6 bases). Here the sequenced sample was CD8+ T cells sorted from PBMCs, taken around 25 months after vaccination. The sequence came from a man aged 50 to 69 who received an inactivated influenza vaccine. The CDR3 here is CASSEGTRAAVGKLFF. CDR3 coding DNA: TGTGCCAGCAGCGAAGGGACACGGGCAGCGGTTGGAAAACTGTTTTTT.